The sequence of this T cell receptor beta chain was determined in a study of blood T cells in healthy people across ages. Study-level information: Using template switching, researchers captured about one barcoded beta molecule for each two T cells.

The CDR3 covers 13 residues. Germline V gives CDR1 MNHEY, CDR2 SVGEGT. V lost 2 bases and J lost 8, with 10 bases in between. Sample-barcoded 5' priming and a J-beta primer mix drove a second PCR of roughly 6 to 12 cycles. TCRdb re-called the 5' RACE reads through MiXCR, storing one row per CDR3 protein. The sample holds roughly 1.4 million distinct CDR3 sequences, approximately 63% seen once. Input material: blood. The V gene is TRBV6-2 or TRBV6-3, the J gene TRBJ2-1; a possible D gene is TRBD2 (5 bases). This clonotype originated in a man younger than 35 in good health. The CDR3 coding sequence is TGTGCCAGCAGTTACACCGGGCGGGATGAGCAGTTCTTC. It translates to CASSYTGRDEQFF.